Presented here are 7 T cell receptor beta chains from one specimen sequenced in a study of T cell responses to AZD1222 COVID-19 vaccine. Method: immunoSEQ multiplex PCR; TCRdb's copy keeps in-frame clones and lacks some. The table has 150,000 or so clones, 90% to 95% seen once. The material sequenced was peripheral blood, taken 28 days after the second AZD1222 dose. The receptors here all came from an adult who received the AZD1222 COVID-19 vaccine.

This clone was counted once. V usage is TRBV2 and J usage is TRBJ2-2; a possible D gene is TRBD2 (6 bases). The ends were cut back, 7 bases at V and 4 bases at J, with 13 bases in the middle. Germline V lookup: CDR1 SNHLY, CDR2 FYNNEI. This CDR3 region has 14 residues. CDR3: CASTLLRGTGELFF. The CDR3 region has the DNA TGTGCCAGCACCCTCCTGCGGGGCACCGGGGAGCTGTTTTTT. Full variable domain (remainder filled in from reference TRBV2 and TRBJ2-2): EPEVTQTPSHQVTQMGQEVILRCVPISNHLYFYWYRQILGQKVEFLVSFYNNEISEKSEIFDDQFSVERPDGSNFTLKIRSTKLEDSAMYFCASTLLRGTGELFFGEGSRLTVL.

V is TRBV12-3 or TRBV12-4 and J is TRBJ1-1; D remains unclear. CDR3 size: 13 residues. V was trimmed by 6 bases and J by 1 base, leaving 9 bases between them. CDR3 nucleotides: TGTGCCAGCAGACAAGACACGAACACTGAAGCTTTCTTT. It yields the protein CASRQDTNTEAFF.

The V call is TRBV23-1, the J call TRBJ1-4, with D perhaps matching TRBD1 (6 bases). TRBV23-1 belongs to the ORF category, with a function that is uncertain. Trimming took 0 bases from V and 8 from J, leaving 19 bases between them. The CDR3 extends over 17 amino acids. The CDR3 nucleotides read TGCGCCAGCAGTCAATCTTCGGGGGGCTGGGGAGGGGAAAAACTGTTTTTT. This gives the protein CASSQSSGGWGGEKLFF.

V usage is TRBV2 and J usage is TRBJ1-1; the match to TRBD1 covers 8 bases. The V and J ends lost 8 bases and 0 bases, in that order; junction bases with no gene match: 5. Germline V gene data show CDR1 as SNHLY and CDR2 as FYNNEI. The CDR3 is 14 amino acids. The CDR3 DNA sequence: TGTGCCAGCTTCAGGGACAGGCTGAACACTGAAGCTTTCTTT. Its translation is CASFRDRLNTEAFF.

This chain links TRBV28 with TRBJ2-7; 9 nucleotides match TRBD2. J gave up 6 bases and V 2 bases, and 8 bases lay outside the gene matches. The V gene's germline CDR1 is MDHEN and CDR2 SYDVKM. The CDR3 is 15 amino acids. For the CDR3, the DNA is TGTGCCAGCAGTTTAGGGCTAGCGGGACTTGGCGAGCAGTACTTC. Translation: CASSLGLAGLGEQYF.

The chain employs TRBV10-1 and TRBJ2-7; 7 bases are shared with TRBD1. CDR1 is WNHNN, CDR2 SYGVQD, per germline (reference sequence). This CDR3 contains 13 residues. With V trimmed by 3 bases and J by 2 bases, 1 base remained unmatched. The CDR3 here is CASSEDRAYEQYF. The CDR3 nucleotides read TGCGCCAGCAGTGAAGACAGGGCCTACGAGCAGTACTTC.

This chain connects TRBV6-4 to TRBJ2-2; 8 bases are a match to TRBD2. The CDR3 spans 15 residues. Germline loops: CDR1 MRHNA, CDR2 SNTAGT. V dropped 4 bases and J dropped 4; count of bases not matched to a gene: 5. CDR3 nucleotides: TGTGCCAGCAGTGCGGGGGGGCCCGGCACCGGGGAGCTGTTTTTT. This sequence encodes CASSAGGPGTGELFF.